This T cell receptor (beta chain) was recorded in a study of patients and donors after allogeneic stem cell transplantation (dated by TCRdb to the early 2020s). This clonotype was detected only a few times. Its antigen remains undetermined. No much larger clone is present one base from it, and per-base qualities are unavailable. Library creation used RT-PCR. TCRdb lists the instrument as NextSeq 550. The public reads were reanalyzed by TCRdb: fastp trimming at Q25, MiXCR alignment, in-frame beta chains only. Merged by CDR3 protein, the rows form single entries marked with the most common genes and DNA. The sample data list some 230,000 distinct CDR3 sequences, and roughly 14% of these were observed just once. The top ten clones comprise about 9.9% of the sample. The germline V gene (reference sequence) sets CDR1 to SEHNR and CDR2 to FQNEAQ. From its cysteine to its phenylalanine, the CDR3 spans 15 amino acids. The sequence is cut down to CDR3 DNA, 45 bases in frame from base 1. V was cut back by 4 bases and J by 7 bases, leaving a gap of 17 bases between them.

This receptor chain uses TRBV7-9 and TRBJ2-1, with the D segment possibly TRBD1 or TRBD2, each aligning over 5 bases. This sequence originates from a human donor who was either an allogeneic HSCT recipient or a stem cell or donor lymphocyte infusion donor (not recorded which). It is not recorded whose cells these are; they may come from a transplant donor. Material: blood, either unsorted or a sorted T cell fraction (not recorded which). The CDR3 is CASSSPGRDTNEQFF. In nucleotides, the sequence is TGTGCCAGCAGCTCCCCGGGACGGGATACAAATGAGCAGTTCTTC.